Given below is one TCR beta chain in context. Its antigen is as yet unknown. The entry originates in a study of OX40 agonist ivuxolimab in advanced cancers. For the study at large: A partial response was reached by three patients: one with hepatocellular carcinoma and two with cutaneous melanoma.

The CDR3 runs to 17 residues. V lost 5 bases, J lost 2 bases, and 5 bases stayed unmatched. Germline CDR1 is SGHTA and CDR2 is FQGNSA. Sequenced by immunoSEQ multiplex PCR; TCRdb stores in-frame clones only, minus some. Here the sample spans about 82,000 clones, 70% to 90% being singletons. Study results and caveats: Clonal expansion in partial responders at 0.1-3.0 mg/kg ranked among the lowest.

The chain joins TRBV7-2 to TRBJ2-3; 15 bases are shared with TRBD2. The source of this sequence is an adult with an advanced solid tumor such as melanoma, head and neck, liver or kidney cancer. Sample: CD4+ or CD8+ T cells sorted from blood, taken in a trial of the OX40 agonist ivuxolimab. The CDR3: CASSPGTSGGITDTQYF. CDR3 nucleotides: TGTGCCAGCAGCCCCGGGACTAGCGGGGGGATCACAGATACGCAGTATTTT.